This TCR beta chain was profiled in a study of CD8 T cells in ankylosing spondylitis (dated by TCRdb to the late 2010s). Regarding the research as a whole: T cell receptor beta repertoires were profiled in healthy donors and ankylosing spondylitis patients so that disease-linked TCR variants could be found. In total, the full study cohort was made up of approximately 99 healthy donors and about two dozen ankylosing spondylitis patients. Samples of peripheral blood were taken, and for ankylosing spondylitis patients, synovial fluid was collected as well. General conclusions and limits of the study: The disease-linked clones were reported to be significantly enriched in matched synovial fluid samples from ankylosing spondylitis patients. Blood from ankylosing spondylitis patients appeared to be characterized by a TCR beta motif made up of under ten highly homologous amino acid variants. A CD8+ phenotype was shown by the disease-linked clones, which were found at relatively low frequencies in peripheral blood. Some motif variants were previously reported in synovial fluid and blood of reactive arthritis patients, suggesting common disease-initiation mechanisms.

This clonotype has a count of ten or more. Its cognate antigen has yet to be identified. No base-level quality is on record; no much larger clone is a single base apart. Via the germline V gene, CDR1 is KGHDR and CDR2 SFDVKD. V is pared back by 3 bases and J by 6 bases, with 8 bases lying between the germline termini. Including cysteine and phenylalanine, the CDR3 has 13 amino acids. Left in the record is the CDR3 DNA by itself, 39 bases read in frame from the first base. Sequencing instrument: Illumina HiSeq 2500. Quantitative 5'-RACE with molecular barcodes was used to prepare TCR beta libraries. In the source study's methods: A new computational method, built on a probabilistic model of VDJ rearrangement, was used to identify disease-linked TCR variants. Through fastp at Q25 and MiXCR, TCRdb rebuilt clones from the public reads, retaining in-frame beta chains. Entries that share a CDR3 protein sequence are merged under the most common genes and DNA. TCRdb, not the authors, supplied the V and J calls. For this sample there are around 540,000 distinct CDR3 sequences; roughly 12% appear just once. 6.8% of the sample lies in the top ten.

Sequencing was done on a sample of blood, either unsorted or a sorted T cell fraction (not recorded which). The chain was built from TRBV24-1 and TRBJ2-1, with TRBD1 perhaps the D gene, on 6 matching bases. The clonotype originates from a male donor with ankylosing spondylitis. This receptor carries the CDR3 CATSDTQGNEQFF. The nucleotide sequence is TGTGCCACCAGTGATACACAGGGCAATGAGCAGTTCTTC.